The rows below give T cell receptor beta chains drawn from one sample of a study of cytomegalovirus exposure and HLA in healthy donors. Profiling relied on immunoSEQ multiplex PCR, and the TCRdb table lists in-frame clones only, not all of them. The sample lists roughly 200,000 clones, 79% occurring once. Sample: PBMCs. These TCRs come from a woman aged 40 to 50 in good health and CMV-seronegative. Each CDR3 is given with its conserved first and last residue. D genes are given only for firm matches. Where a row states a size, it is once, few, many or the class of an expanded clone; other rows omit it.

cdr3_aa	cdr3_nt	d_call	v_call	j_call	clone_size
CASSLAMAGGFRGANVLTF	TGTGCCAGCAGCTTAGCGATGGCAGGCGGGTTTCGAGGGGCCAACGTCCTGACTTTC	.	TRBV7-9	TRBJ2-6	once
CASSPHLAGLTGELFF	TGTGCCAGCAGCCCACATCTAGCGGGTCTCACCGGGGAGCTGTTTTTT	TRBD2	TRBV11-3	TRBJ2-2	once
CASSLMGQATYEQYF	TGTGCCAGCAGTTTAATGGGCCAGGCTACCTACGAGCAGTACTTC	.	TRBV27	TRBJ2-7	.
CASSLGTGPQETQYF	TGCGCCAGCAGCTTGGGGACAGGACCTCAAGAGACCCAGTACTTC	TRBD1	TRBV5-1	TRBJ2-5	.
CASSPLTSGNSYNEQFF	TGTGCCAGCTCACCTCTGACTAGCGGGAATTCCTACAATGAGCAGTTCTTC	TRBD2	TRBV18	TRBJ2-1	.
CASSSLARGYNEQFF	TGTGCCAGCAGCTCCCTAGCGAGAGGCTACAATGAGCAGTTCTTC	.	TRBV5-4	TRBJ2-1	.
CSVGGGVQPQHF	TGCAGCGTTGGAGGAGGGGTCCAGCCCCAGCATTTT	.	TRBV29-1	TRBJ1-5	.
CASSLGQGFNQPQHF	TGTGCCAGCAGTCTGGGACAGGGATTCAATCAGCCCCAGCATTTT	TRBD1	TRBV27	TRBJ1-5	few
CAINREGPYEQYF	TGTGCCATCAACCGGGAGGGGCCCTACGAGCAGTACTTC	TRBD2	TRBV10-3	TRBJ2-7	.
CASSSPTSGGLGTDTQYF	TGTGCCAGCAGCTCACCGACTAGCGGGGGCCTAGGCACAGATACGCAGTATTTT	TRBD2	TRBV7-9	TRBJ2-3	.
CASSPSRVTYEQYF	TGTGCCAGCAGCCCCAGCAGGGTAACCTACGAGCAGTACTTC	.	TRBV5-4	TRBJ2-7	.
CASSIQGVNEQYF	TGTGCCAGTAGTATACAGGGGGTTAACGAGCAGTACTTC	TRBD1	TRBV19	TRBJ2-7	.
CASSSDSRNSPLHF	TGTGCCAGCAGCTCAGACAGTCGAAATTCACCCCTCCACTTT	.	TRBV7-8	TRBJ1-6	.
CASSLREDYGYTF	TGTGCCAGCAGTCTGCGGGAGGACTATGGCTACACCTTC	.	TRBV6-1	TRBJ1-2	.
CATFQGTGGRSTDTQYF	TGTGCCACCTTTCAAGGGACAGGGGGCCGAAGCACAGATACGCAGTATTTT	TRBD1	TRBV27	TRBJ2-3	few
CASSQDRTIGSGYTF	TGTGCCAGCAGCCAAGATAGGACTATCGGGAGTGGCTACACCTTC	.	TRBV4-2	TRBJ1-2	.
CAIKGGSTDTQYF	TGTGCCATCAAAGGGGGTAGCACAGATACGCAGTATTTT	.	TRBV10-3	TRBJ2-3	.
CASSVDGIGEAFF	TGTGCCAGCAGCGTAGATGGCATTGGTGAAGCTTTCTTT	.	TRBV9	TRBJ1-1	few
CASSIGGQMIYGYTF	TGTGCCAGTAGTATAGGCGGACAGATGATCTATGGCTACACCTTC	.	TRBV19	TRBJ1-2	.
CASSAGSLVGYEQYF	TGTGCCAGCAGCGCCGGGAGTCTTGTGGGCTACGAGCAGTACTTC	.	TRBV9	TRBJ2-7	.
CASSTGVSSYEQYF	TGTGCCAGCAGCACCGGTGTGAGCTCCTACGAGCAGTACTTC	.	TRBV7-6	TRBJ2-7	.
CASRALASRSYEQYF	TGTGCCAGCAGAGCCTTGGCTAGCAGGTCCTACGAGCAGTACTTC	.	TRBV2	TRBJ2-7	.
CASSVDQSTNEKLFF	TGTGCCAGCAGCGTAGATCAATCAACTAATGAAAAACTGTTTTTT	.	TRBV9	TRBJ1-4	.
CSVEDPYEQYF	TGCAGCGTTGAAGATCCCTACGAGCAGTACTTC	.	TRBV29-1	TRBJ2-7	once
CASSLADRASSGANVLTF	TGTGCCAGCAGCTTAGCGGACAGGGCAAGCTCTGGGGCCAACGTCCTGACTTTC	TRBD1	TRBV13	TRBJ2-6	.
CASSVGGSGKNIQYF	TGTGCCAGCAGCGTAGGCGGGAGTGGCAAAAACATTCAGTACTTC	TRBD2	TRBV9	TRBJ2-4	.
CASSYSGASNEKLFF	TGTGCCAGCAGTTACTCAGGGGCGAGTAATGAAAAACTGTTTTTT	.	TRBV6-5	TRBJ1-4	few
CASSWGDREGNTIYF	TGCGCCAGCAGCTGGGGGGACAGGGAAGGAAACACCATATATTTT	TRBD1	TRBV5-1	TRBJ1-3	.
CAWSTGLAGINEQFF	TGTGCCTGGAGTACTGGACTAGCGGGGATTAATGAGCAGTTCTTC	TRBD2	TRBV30	TRBJ2-1	.
CASSLRLAVNYEQYF	TGTGCCAGCAGCTTACGGCTAGCGGTTAACTACGAGCAGTACTTC	TRBD2	TRBV7-2	TRBJ2-7	.
CASSKSGTRTGNTGELFF	TGTGCCAGCAGCAAATCCGGCACCCGAACGGGTAACACCGGGGAGCTGTTTTTT	.	TRBV21-1	TRBJ2-2	few
CASSLAITGFYGYTF	TGTGCCAGCAGCTTAGCCATCACAGGGTTCTATGGCTACACCTTC	.	TRBV7-9	TRBJ1-2	.
CASSQGLAGISGELFF	TGCGCCAGCAGCCAAGGACTAGCGGGGATATCCGGGGAGCTGTTTTTT	TRBD2	TRBV4-1	TRBJ2-2	.
CAISEALSTYGYTF	TGTGCCATCAGTGAGGCCCTTTCGACTTATGGCTACACCTTC	.	TRBV10-3	TRBJ1-2	few
CAWSRGQAGELFF	TGTGCCTGGAGCAGGGGACAGGCCGGGGAGCTGTTTTTT	TRBD1	TRBV30	TRBJ2-2	.
CASSSDRVFSTDTQYF	TGTGCCAGCAGCTCCGACAGGGTTTTTAGCACAGATACGCAGTATTTT	TRBD1	TRBV7-8	TRBJ2-3	.
CAISGRDRGPVEQYF	TGTGCCATCAGTGGCCGGGACAGGGGTCCTGTCGAGCAGTACTTC	TRBD1	TRBV10-3	TRBJ2-7	.
CASSAYRGQVNEQFF	TGTGCCAGCAGTGCCTACAGGGGGCAAGTCAATGAGCAGTTCTTC	TRBD1	TRBV25-1	TRBJ2-1	.
CASSLGQGGLTNTGELFF	TGTGCTAGCAGCTTAGGACAGGGGGGCCTGACGAACACCGGGGAGCTGTTTTTT	TRBD1	TRBV7-7	TRBJ2-2	.
CASSIGTSGGITDTQYF	TGCGCCAGCAGCATTGGGACTAGCGGGGGTATCACAGATACGCAGTATTTT	TRBD2	TRBV5-1	TRBJ2-3	.
CASSHSPPQGYGYTF	TGTGCCAGCAGCCACTCCCCGCCCCAGGGATATGGCTACACCTTC	.	TRBV28	TRBJ1-2	few
CASSLAIAGGETQYF	TGTGCCAGCAGCTTAGCCATAGCGGGAGGAGAGACCCAGTACTTC	TRBD2	TRBV7-6	TRBJ2-5	.
CASSFKGQGRKLFF	TGTGCCAGCAGTTTCAAGGGTCAAGGGAGAAAACTGTTTTTT	.	TRBV27	TRBJ1-4	.
CASSPSGAGGEQYF	TGTGCCAGCAGCCCCTCGGGGGCCGGGGGGGAGCAGTACTTC	.	TRBV7-3	TRBJ2-7	.
CASSSEGDLVSKQYF	TGTGCCAGCAGCTCTGAGGGGGACCTGGTTAGCAAGCAGTACTTC	.	TRBV7-9	TRBJ2-7	once
CASTAATGTGDPANYGYTF	TGCGCCAGCACCGCCGCAACCGGGACAGGGGACCCAGCTAACTATGGCTACACCTTC	TRBD1	TRBV4-1	TRBJ1-2	.
CASSTFRQIRAEAFF	TGTGCCAGTAGTACCTTTCGACAGATCAGGGCTGAAGCTTTCTTT	.	TRBV19	TRBJ1-1	.
CASSSGGSFTYGYTF	TGTGCCAGCAGCTCAGGGGGTAGTTTTACCTATGGCTACACCTTC	TRBD1	TRBV7-9	TRBJ1-2	.
CASSSRTGEAFF	TGTGCCAGCAGCTCGAGGACAGGGGAGGCTTTCTTT	TRBD1	TRBV7-9	TRBJ1-1	.
CAWRTGPGAFF	TGTGCCTGGAGGACAGGGCCTGGAGCTTTCTTT	TRBD1	TRBV30	TRBJ1-1	.
CASRRLAGLVLDEQFF	TGCGCCAGCAGGAGGCTCGCGGGACTAGTTCTCGATGAGCAGTTCTTC	TRBD2	TRBV5-1	TRBJ2-1	.
CASSRDSSYNEQFF	TGTGCCAGCAGTAGGGACAGCTCCTACAATGAGCAGTTCTTC	TRBD1	TRBV28	TRBJ2-1	.
CAWSVRGGGTSYNEQFF	TGTGCCTGGAGTGTACGGGGCGGGGGGACATCCTACAATGAGCAGTTCTTC	TRBD2	TRBV30	TRBJ2-1	.
CASLTGGGYEQYF	TGTGCCAGCCTAACAGGGGGCGGCTACGAGCAGTACTTC	TRBD1	TRBV6-1	TRBJ2-7	.
CASSGQAMNTEAFF	TGTGCCAGCTCTGGACAGGCTATGAACACTGAAGCTTTCTTT	TRBD1	TRBV2	TRBJ1-1	few